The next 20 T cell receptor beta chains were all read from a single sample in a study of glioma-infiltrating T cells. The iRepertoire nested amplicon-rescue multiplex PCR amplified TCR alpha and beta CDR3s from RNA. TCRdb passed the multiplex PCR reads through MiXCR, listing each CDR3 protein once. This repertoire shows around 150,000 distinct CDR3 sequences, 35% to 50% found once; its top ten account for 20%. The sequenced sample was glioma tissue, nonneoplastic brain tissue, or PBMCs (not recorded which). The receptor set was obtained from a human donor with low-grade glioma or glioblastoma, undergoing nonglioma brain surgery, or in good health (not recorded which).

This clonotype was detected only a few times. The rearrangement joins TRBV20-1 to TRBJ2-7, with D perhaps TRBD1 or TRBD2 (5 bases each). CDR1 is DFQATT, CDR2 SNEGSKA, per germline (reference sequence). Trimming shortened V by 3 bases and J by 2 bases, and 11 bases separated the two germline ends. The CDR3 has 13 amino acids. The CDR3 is CSASSGSAYEQYF. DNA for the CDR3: TGCAGTGCTAGTTCAGGGAGCGCCTACGAGCAGTACTTC.

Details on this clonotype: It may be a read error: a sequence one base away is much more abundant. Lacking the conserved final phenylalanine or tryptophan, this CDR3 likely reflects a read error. As DNA, the CDR3 is TGTGCCAGCATGGACGCGTGGACCCAGTACCTC. It translates to CASMDAWTQYL. This rearrangement joins TRBV6-2 or TRBV6-3 to TRBJ2-5, with D hard to call. The CDR3 extends over 11 amino acids. Trimming cost V 7 bases and J 7 bases, with 10 bases left between them. Germline V gene sequence: CDR1 MNHEY, CDR2 SVGEGT.

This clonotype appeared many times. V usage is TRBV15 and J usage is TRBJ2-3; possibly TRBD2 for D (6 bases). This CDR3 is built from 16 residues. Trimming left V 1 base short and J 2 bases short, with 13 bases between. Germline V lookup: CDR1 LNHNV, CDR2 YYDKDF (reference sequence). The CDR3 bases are TGTGCCACCAGCAGAGCGGGGGTCGGGAACACAGATACGCAGTATTTT. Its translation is CATSRAGVGNTDTQYF. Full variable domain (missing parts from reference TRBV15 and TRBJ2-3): DAMVIQNPRYQVTQFGKPVTLSCSQTLNHNVMYWYQQKSSQAPKLLFHYYDKDFNNEADTPDNFQSRRPNTSFCFLDIRSPGLGDTAMYLCATSRAGVGNTDTQYFGPGTRLTVL.

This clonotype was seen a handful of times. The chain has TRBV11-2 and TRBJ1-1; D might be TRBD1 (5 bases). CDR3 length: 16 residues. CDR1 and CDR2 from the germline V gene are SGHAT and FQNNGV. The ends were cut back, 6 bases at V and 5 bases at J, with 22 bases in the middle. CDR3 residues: CASRLRGRAGRTEAFF. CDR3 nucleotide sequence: TGTGCCAGCAGGTTAAGGGGACGGGCAGGGAGAACTGAAGCTTTCTTT.

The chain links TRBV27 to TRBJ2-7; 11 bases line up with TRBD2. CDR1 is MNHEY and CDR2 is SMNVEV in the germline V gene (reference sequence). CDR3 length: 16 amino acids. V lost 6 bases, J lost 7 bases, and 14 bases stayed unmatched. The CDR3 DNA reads TGTGCCAGCAGCAACATGGGGGTAGCGGGGGGGAAGGAGCAGTACTTC. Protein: CASSNMGVAGGKEQYF.

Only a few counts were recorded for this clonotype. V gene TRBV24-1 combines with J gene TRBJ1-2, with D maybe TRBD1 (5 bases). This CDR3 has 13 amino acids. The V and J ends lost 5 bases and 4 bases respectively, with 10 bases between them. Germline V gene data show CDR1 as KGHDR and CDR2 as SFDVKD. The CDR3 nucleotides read TGTGCCACCAGTGTTGGGGGGGGCTATGGCTACACCTTC. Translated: CATSVGGGYGYTF.

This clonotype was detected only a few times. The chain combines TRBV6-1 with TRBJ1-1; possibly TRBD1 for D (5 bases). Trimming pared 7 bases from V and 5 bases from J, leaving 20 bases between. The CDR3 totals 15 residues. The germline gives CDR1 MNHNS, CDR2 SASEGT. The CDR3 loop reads CASTLEGRVGTEAFF. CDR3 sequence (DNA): TGTGCCAGCACCCTAGAAGGCAGGGTGGGAACTGAAGCTTTCTTT.

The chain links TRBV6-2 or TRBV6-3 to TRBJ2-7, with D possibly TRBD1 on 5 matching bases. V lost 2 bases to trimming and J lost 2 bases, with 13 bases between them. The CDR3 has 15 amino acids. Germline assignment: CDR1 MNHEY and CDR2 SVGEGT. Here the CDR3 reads CASSYPSTGAYEQYF. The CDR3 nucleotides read TGTGCCAGCAGTTACCCCTCTACAGGTGCCTACGAGCAGTACTTC.

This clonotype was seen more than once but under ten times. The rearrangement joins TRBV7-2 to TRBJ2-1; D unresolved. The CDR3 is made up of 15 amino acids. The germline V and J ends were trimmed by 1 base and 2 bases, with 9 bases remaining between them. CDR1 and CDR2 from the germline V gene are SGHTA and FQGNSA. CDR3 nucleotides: TGTGCCAGCAGCTTAGTAGCAGGAACCTACAATGAGCAGTTCTTC. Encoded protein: CASSLVAGTYNEQFF. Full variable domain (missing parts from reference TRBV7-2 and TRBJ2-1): GAGVSQSPSNKVTEKGKDVELRCDPISGHTALYWYRQSLGQGLEFLIYFQGNSAPDKSGLPSDRFSAERTGGSVSTLTIQRTQQEDSAVYLCASSLVAGTYNEQFFGPGTRLTVL.

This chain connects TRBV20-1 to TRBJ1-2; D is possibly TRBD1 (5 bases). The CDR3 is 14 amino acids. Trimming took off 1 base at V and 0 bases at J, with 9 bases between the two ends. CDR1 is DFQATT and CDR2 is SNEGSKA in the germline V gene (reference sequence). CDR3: CSARVEGTNYGYTF. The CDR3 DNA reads TGCAGTGCTAGAGTCGAGGGGACTAACTATGGCTACACCTTC.

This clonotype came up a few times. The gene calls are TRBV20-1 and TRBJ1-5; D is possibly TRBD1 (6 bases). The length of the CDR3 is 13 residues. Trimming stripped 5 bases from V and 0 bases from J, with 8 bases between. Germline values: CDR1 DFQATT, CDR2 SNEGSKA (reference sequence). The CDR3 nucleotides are TGCAGTGCTCGACAGGATAGCAATCAGCCCCAGCATTTT. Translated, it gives CSARQDSNQPQHF.

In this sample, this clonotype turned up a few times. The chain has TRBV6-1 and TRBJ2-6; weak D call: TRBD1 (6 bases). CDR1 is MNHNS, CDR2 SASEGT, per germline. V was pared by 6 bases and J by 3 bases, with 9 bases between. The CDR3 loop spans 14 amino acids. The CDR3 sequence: CASRQTGGANVLTF. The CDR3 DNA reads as TGTGCCAGCAGGCAGACAGGTGGGGCCAACGTCCTGACTTTC.

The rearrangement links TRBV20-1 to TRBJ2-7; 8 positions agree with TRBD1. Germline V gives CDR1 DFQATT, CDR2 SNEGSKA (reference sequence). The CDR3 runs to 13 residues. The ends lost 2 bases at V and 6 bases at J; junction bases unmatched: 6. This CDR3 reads CSARRTGLAEQYF. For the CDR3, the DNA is TGCAGTGCTAGACGGACAGGGCTAGCCGAGCAGTACTTC.

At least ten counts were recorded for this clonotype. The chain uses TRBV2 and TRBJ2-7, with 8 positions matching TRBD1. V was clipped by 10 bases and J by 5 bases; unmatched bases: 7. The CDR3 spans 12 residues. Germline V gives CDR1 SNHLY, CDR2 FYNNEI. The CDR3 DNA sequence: TGTGCCACTTCGACAGGGGAGGACGAGCAGTACTTC. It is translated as CATSTGEDEQYF.

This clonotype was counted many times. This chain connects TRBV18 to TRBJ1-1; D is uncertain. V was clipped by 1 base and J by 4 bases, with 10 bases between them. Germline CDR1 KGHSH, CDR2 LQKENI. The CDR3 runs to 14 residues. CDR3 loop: CASSPRGQGTEAFF. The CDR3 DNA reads TGTGCCAGCTCACCACGAGGGCAAGGCACTGAAGCTTTCTTT.

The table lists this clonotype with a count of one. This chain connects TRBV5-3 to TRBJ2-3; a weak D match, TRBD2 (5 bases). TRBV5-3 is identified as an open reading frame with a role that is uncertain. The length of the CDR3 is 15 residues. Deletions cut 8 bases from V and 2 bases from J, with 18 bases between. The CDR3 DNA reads TGTGCCAGCACCAAACGAGGGAGTCCCACAGATACGCAGTATTTT. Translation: CASTKRGSPTDTQYF.

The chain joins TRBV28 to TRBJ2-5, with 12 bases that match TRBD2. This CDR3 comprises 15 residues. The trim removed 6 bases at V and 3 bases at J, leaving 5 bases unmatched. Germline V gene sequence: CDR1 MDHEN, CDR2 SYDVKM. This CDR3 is CASRIRTSGEETQYF. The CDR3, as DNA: TGTGCCAGCAGAATTCGGACTAGCGGGGAAGAGACCCAGTACTTC.

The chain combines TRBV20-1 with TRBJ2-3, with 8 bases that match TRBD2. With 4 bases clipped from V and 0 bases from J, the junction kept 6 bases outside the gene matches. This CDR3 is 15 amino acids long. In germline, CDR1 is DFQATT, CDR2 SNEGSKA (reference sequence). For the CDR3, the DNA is TGCAGTGCTATATCGGGAGGGACTAGCACAGATACGCAGTATTTT. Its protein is CSAISGGTSTDTQYF.

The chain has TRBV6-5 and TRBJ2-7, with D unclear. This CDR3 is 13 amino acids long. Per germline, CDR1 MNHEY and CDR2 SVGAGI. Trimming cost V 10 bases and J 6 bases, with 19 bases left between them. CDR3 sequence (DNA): TGTGCCACCTATCCGGGCTACTTGGGCGAGCAGTACTTC. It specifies CATYPGYLGEQYF.

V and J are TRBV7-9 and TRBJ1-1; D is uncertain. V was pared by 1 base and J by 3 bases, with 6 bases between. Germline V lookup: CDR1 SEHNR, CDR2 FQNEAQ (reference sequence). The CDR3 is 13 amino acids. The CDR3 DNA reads TGTGCCAGCAGCTTAGTCGGGGACACTGAAGCTTTCTTT. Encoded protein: CASSLVGDTEAFF.